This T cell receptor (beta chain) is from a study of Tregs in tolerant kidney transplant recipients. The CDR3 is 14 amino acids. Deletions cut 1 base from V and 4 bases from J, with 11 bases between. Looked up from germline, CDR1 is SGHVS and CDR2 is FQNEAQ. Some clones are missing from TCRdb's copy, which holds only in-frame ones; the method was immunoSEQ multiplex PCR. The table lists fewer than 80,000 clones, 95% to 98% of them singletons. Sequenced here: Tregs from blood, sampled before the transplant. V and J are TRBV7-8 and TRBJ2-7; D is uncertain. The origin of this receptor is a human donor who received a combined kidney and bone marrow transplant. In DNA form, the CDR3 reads TGTGCCAGCAGCTTAGTTGGCGCCGGGTACGAGCAGTACTTC. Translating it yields CASSLVGAGYEQYF.